What follows are 12 T cell receptor beta chains derived from one specimen sequenced in a study of regulatory T cells in long-lasting Graves disease. Libraries of TCR beta came from iRepertoire HTBI primers plus Arm-PCR of CDR3 regions. TCRdb re-derived calls from the multiplex PCR reads in MiXCR, one entry per CDR3 protein. The data hold approximately 460,000 distinct CDR3 sequences, with 16% observed a single time. The time point here: newly diagnosed GD, antithyroid drugs for less than 3 months. The TCR library was made from RNA that had been extracted from PBMCs in TRIzol. These sequences were also reported in another study, on T cells in Graves' hyperthyroidism and ophthalmopathy.

This specimen consisted of peripheral blood mononuclear cells (PBMCs), obtained at new diagnosis, from a patient treated with antithyroid drugs. These receptors came from a woman aged 25 to 45 with Graves disease.

This clonotype appeared many times. The V and J genes are TRBV10-3 and TRBJ2-2, with D tentatively TRBD1 (6 bases). CDR1 is ENHRY, CDR2 SYGVKD, per germline. The CDR3 covers 16 residues. V was cut by 7 bases and J by 4 bases, with 19 bases left in between. The CDR3 loop is CAITVPTGTGTGELFF. CDR3 in DNA: TGTGCCATCACGGTACCTACAGGGACGGGCACCGGGGAGCTGTTTTTT.

The gene calls are TRBV27 and TRBJ1-1, with a tentative D call TRBD1 (5 bases). CDR1 is MNHEY, CDR2 SMNVEV, per germline (reference sequence). V shed 6 bases and J shed 5 bases, with 16 bases lying between them. The CDR3 consists of 14 residues. This chain's CDR3 is CASSHRMGLTEAFF. For the CDR3, the DNA is TGTGCCAGCAGCCACCGGATGGGGCTTACTGAAGCTTTCTTT.

This chain uses TRBV20-1 with TRBJ2-5; 10 bases align to TRBD1. The V gene end was trimmed by 6 bases and the J gene end by 6 bases; junction bases not matched to a gene: 7. The CDR3 runs to 13 residues. In germline, CDR1 is DFQATT, CDR2 SNEGSKA (reference sequence). The CDR3 protein is CSAPGQGWQTQYF. The DNA for the CDR3 is TGCAGTGCCCCGGGACAGGGGTGGCAGACCCAGTACTTC.

This clonotype has a count of ten or more. The gene calls are TRBV7-9 and TRBJ2-3, with a weak D call TRBD1 (5 bases). V shed 2 bases and J shed 2 bases, with 8 bases lying between them. This CDR3 has 14 amino acids. Germline loops: CDR1 SEHNR, CDR2 FQNEAQ (reference sequence). The CDR3 loop reads CASSLTGLTDTQYF. The CDR3 bases are TGTGCCAGCAGCTTAACAGGTCTCACAGATACGCAGTATTTT.

With respect to this clonotype: Since a much larger clone is just one base distant, this may be a read error. DNA for the CDR3: TGTGCCAGCAGTTACTCCTACGGGGACCTAGAGACCCAGTACTTC. It specifies CASSYSYGDLETQYF. The chain combines TRBV6-2 or TRBV6-3 with TRBJ2-5, with D possibly called TRBD1 or TRBD2 (5 bases each). This CDR3 region has 15 residues. Trimming stripped 0 bases from V and 4 bases from J, with 12 bases between. Germline-derived CDR1 and CDR2 are MNHEY and SVGEGT.

In its sample, this clonotype was seen many times. The V gene is TRBV6-5, the J gene TRBJ2-2; 8 bases line up with TRBD2. V shed 3 bases and J 5 bases; nucleotides not matched to a gene: 5. The CDR3 has 15 amino acids. The germline V gene has CDR1 MNHEY and CDR2 SVGAGI. In nucleotides, the CDR3 is TGTGCCAGCAGTTATACGGGAGGGCCGACCGGGGAGCTGTTTTTT. Protein sequence: CASSYTGGPTGELFF.

At least ten counts were recorded for this clonotype. V is TRBV3-1 and J is TRBJ2-5, with D possibly being TRBD1 (6 bases). Germline V gene data show CDR1 as LGHDT and CDR2 as YNNKEL (reference sequence). This CDR3 contains 14 residues. V was cut by 0 bases and J by 2 bases, with 7 bases left in between. The CDR3 region is CASSQDRGQETQYF. In DNA form, the CDR3 reads TGTGCCAGCAGCCAAGATAGGGGGCAAGAGACCCAGTACTTC.

This clonotype was observed at least ten times. The chain recombines TRBV6-2 or TRBV6-3 with TRBJ2-2; 11 positions agree with TRBD2. This CDR3 is 21 amino acids long. J was trimmed by 4 bases and V by 7 bases; bases with no gene match: 23. Germline loops: CDR1 MNHEY, CDR2 SVGEGT. This CDR3 reads CASTILTSGRAQPRGTGELFF. CDR3 nucleotide sequence: TGTGCCAGCACCATACTCACTAGCGGGAGAGCACAACCCCGAGGCACCGGGGAGCTGTTTTTT.

This clonotype was recorded only once. The chain employs TRBV28 and TRBJ1-2; weak D call: TRBD1 (6 bases). Germline CDR1 reads MDHEN; CDR2 reads SYDVKM. This CDR3 spans 16 amino acids. V lost 3 bases, J lost 5 bases, and 19 bases lay in between. The chain's CDR3 is CASSLRTAPQSYGYTF. The DNA for the CDR3 is TGTGCCAGCAGTTTGAGGACAGCTCCCCAATCTTATGGCTACACCTTC.

The gene calls are TRBV15 and TRBJ2-7; 9 bases align to TRBD1. V shed 3 bases and J 2 bases; nucleotides not matched to a gene: 5. This CDR3 comprises 15 residues. Germline V CDR1 and CDR2: LNHNV, YYDKDF (reference sequence). CDR3 DNA: TGTGCCACCAGCAGTTCGGGACAGGGCCCCTACGAGCAGTACTTC. This sequence encodes CATSSSGQGPYEQYF.

This clonotype appeared many times. The CDR3 DNA follows: TGTGCCAGCAGCACAGGGACCGAGCAGTACTTC. Translated, it gives CASSTGTEQYF. This chain links TRBV27 with TRBJ2-7, with D tentatively TRBD1 (6 bases). The V end was cut by 6 bases, the J end by 6 bases, with 9 bases between. The CDR3 has 11 residues. The germline V gene encodes CDR1 MNHEY and CDR2 SMNVEV (reference sequence).

As for this clonotype: This is likely a read error, given that the CDR3 carries no conserved phenylalanine or tryptophan at its end. The chain recombines TRBV7-9 with TRBJ2-5; 8 bases align to TRBD1. V shed 3 bases and J 4 bases; nucleotides not matched to a gene: 4. This CDR3 region has 14 residues. The germline V gene encodes CDR1 SEHNR and CDR2 FQNEAQ (reference sequence). CDR3 coding DNA: TGTGCCAGCAGCTTTCAGGGGGCGGGAGAGACCCAGTACCTC. As protein: CASSFQGAGETQYL.